This entry describes one T cell receptor beta chain. V lost 6 bases and J lost 8, with 16 bases in between. From germline, CDR1 is MNHNY and CDR2 SVGAGI (reference sequence). The CDR3 length is 13 residues. Profiling relied on immunoSEQ multiplex PCR, and the TCRdb table lists in-frame clones only, not all of them. This table holds tens of thousands of clones, roughly 92% found once. The sample is drawn from a study of OX40 agonist ivuxolimab in advanced cancers. In the study overall: The dose of intravenous ivuxolimab that patients received every 2 weeks ranged from 0.01 to 10 mg/kg. Age averaged around 58 years (range roughly 23 to 85), and 82.7% were male. A history of anti-PD-1, anti-PD-L1 or anti-CTLA-4 therapy was acceptable, and around 36% had some.

The clonotype was recovered from an adult with an advanced solid tumor such as melanoma, head and neck, liver or kidney cancer. The sample in question was CD4+ or CD8+ T cells sorted from blood, obtained in a trial of the OX40 agonist ivuxolimab. The chain couples TRBV6-6 to TRBJ1-1; D is unclear. The CDR3: CASRLRSTSEAFF. CDR3 sequence (DNA): TGTGCCAGCAGATTACGCTCGACAAGCGAAGCTTTCTTT.